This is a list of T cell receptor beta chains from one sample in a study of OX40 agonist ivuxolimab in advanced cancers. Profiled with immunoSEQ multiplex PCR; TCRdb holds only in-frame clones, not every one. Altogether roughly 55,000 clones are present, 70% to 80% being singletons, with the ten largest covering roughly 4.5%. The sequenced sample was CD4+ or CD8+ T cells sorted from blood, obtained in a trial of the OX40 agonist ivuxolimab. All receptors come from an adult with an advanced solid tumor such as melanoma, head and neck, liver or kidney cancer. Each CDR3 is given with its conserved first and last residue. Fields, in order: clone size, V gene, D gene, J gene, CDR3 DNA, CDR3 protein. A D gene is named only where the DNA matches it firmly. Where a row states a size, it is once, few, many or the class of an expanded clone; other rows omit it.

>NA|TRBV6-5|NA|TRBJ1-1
TGTGCCAGTGGTATAGCAGGGCCGAACACTGAAGCTTTCTTT
CASGIAGPNTEAFF
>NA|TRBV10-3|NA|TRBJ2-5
TGTGCCATCAGTGAGTCGGGGACCCAAGAGACCCAGTACTTC
CAISESGTQETQYF
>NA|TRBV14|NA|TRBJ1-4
TGTGCCAGCAGCCAGTCATTAAGGGGGGAACTGTTTTTT
CASSQSLRGELFF
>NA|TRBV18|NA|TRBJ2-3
TGTGCCAGCTCACAGACTTATTCGAATGCGGGCCCTCGCGGTTTAGATACGCAGTATTTT
CASSQTYSNAGPRGLDTQYF
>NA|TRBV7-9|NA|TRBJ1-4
TGTGCCAGCAGATCATCGGCTGAAAAACTGTTTTTT
CASRSSAEKLFF
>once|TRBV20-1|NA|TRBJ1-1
TGCAGCCCCTTCAGGGATCCTGAAGCTTTCTTT
CSPFRDPEAFF
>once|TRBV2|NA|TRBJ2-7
TGTGCCAGCAGTGCTGACAGAACCTACGAGCAGTACTTC
CASSADRTYEQYF
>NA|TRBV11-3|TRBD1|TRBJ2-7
TGTGCCAGCAGCATGGGACAGGGACACTACGAGCAGTACTTC
CASSMGQGHYEQYF
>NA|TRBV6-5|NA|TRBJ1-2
TGTGCCAGCGGGACGGGAAACTATGGCTACACCTTC
CASGTGNYGYTF
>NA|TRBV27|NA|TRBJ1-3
TGTGCCAGCGCGGGACTCAGCTCTGGAAACACCATATATTTT
CASAGLSSGNTIYF
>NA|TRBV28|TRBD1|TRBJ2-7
TGTGCCAGCACCGACAGGGCCTACGAGCAGTACTTC
CASTDRAYEQYF
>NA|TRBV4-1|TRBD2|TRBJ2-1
TGCGCCAGCAGCCAAGGTCGGGGGGTCTTCTACAATGAGCAGTTCTTC
CASSQGRGVFYNEQFF
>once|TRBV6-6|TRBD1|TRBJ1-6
TGTGCCAGCAGTCTTCCGGGACAGTATTCACCCCTCCACTTT
CASSLPGQYSPLHF
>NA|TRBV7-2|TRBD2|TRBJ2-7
TGTGCCAGCAGCCTAGGGACTAGCGGATCCTACGAGCAGTACTTC
CASSLGTSGSYEQYF
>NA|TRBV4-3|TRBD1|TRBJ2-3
TGCGCCAGCAGCCAAGAGCGGGACAGGGGTGGCACAGATACGCAGTATTTT
CASSQERDRGGTDTQYF
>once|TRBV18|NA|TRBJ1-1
TGTGCCAGCTCACCAACGACTGGGAACACTGAAGCTTTCTTT
CASSPTTGNTEAFF
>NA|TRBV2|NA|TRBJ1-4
TGTGCCAGCAGTGTACTACAGGGATCCTCTGAAAAACTGTTTTTT
CASSVLQGSSEKLFF
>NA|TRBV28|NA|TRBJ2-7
TGTGCCAGCAGTACCACCGACGGCAGGCACGAGCAGTACTTC
CASSTTDGRHEQYF
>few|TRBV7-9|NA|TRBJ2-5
TGTGCCAGCAGCCCTGAAAGTAGCGGGACCCAGTACTTC
CASSPESSGTQYF
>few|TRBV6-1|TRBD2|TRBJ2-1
TGTGCCAGCAGTGAAGTCGCCGGGACTACGAGCAATGAGCAGTTCTTC
CASSEVAGTTSNEQFF
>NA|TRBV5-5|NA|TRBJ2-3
TGTGCCAGCACCTCGATTTGGGGGGCCAGCACAGATACGCAGTATTTT
CASTSIWGASTDTQYF
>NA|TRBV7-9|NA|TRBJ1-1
TGTGCCAGCAGCTTAGCTGATCCGGACACTGAAGCTTTCTTT
CASSLADPDTEAFF
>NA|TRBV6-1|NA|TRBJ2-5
TGTGCCAGCAGTGAAACTTTGGGGGCATGGGAGACCCAGTACTTC
CASSETLGAWETQYF
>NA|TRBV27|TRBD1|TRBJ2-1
TGTGCCAGCTCGGCCGTTTTGACAGGGGGCCTTGAGCAGTTCTTC
CASSAVLTGGLEQFF
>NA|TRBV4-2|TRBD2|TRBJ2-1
TGTGCCAGCAGCCTCCTAAGGGGGACTAGCGGGAGGGGGACCAATGAGCAGTTCTTC
CASSLLRGTSGRGTNEQFF